Sequencing of this T cell receptor beta chain was carried out in a study of cytomegalovirus exposure and HLA in healthy donors. Study outcomes and limitations: By HLA locus, TCR association rates varied in a later analysis, with DRB1 showing the most and HLA-C the fewest.

Germline V gene sequence: CDR1 PRHDT, CDR2 FYEKMQ (reference sequence). The CDR3 has 15 residues. V shed 5 bases and J 3 bases; nucleotides not matched to a gene: 7. This PCR relied on a set of 60 Vbeta primers and 13 Jbeta primers. Only in-frame clones appear in the TCRdb table, and some are missing; sequencing was by immunoSEQ multiplex PCR. Of tens of thousands of clones listed, approximately 68% are singletons. Concerning this clone: Antigen: not known.

V usage is TRBV13 and J usage is TRBJ2-7; 10 bases map to TRBD1. The sequence was obtained from a woman aged 50 to 65 in good health and CMV-seropositive. Sequencing used PBMCs. CDR3: CASSRRDRGIYEQYF. In nucleotides, the CDR3 is TGTGCCAGCAGCCGCCGGGACAGGGGAATCTACGAGCAGTACTTC.